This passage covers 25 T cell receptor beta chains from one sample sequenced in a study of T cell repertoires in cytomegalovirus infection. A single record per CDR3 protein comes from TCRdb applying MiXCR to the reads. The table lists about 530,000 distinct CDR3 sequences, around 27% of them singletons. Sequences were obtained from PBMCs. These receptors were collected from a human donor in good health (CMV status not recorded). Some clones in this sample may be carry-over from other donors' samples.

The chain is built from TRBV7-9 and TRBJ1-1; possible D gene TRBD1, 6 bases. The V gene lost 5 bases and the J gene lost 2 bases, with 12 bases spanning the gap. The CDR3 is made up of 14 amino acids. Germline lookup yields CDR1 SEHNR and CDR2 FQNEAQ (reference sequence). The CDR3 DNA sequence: TGTGCCAGCAGCCTTCAGGGGATAAACACTGAAGCTTTCTTT. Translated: CASSLQGINTEAFF.

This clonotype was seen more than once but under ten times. In nucleotides, the CDR3 is TGTGCCAGCAGCCCTACATTTCAGTCCCCCGAGCAGTACTTC. Translated: CASSPTFQSPEQYF. The rearrangement links TRBV28 to TRBJ2-7; D gene unclear. Trimming shortened V by 6 bases and J by 6 bases, and 18 bases separated the two germline ends. This CDR3 contains 14 residues. The germline CDR1 and CDR2 sequences are MDHEN and SYDVKM.

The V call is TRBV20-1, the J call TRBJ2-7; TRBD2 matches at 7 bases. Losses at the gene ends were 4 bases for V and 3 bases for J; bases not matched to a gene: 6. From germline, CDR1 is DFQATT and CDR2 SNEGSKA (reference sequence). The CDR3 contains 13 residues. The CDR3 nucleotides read TGCAGTGCTAATGTAGCGGGCGGCTACGAGCAGTACTTC. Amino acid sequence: CSANVAGGYEQYF.

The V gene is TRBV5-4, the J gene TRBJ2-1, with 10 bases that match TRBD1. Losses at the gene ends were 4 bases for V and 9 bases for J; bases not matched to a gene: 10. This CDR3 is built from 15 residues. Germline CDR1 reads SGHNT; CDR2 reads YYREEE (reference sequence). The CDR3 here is CASSTGQGGLGEQFF. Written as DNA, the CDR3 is TGTGCCAGCAGCACCGGACAGGGGGGTCTGGGTGAGCAGTTCTTC. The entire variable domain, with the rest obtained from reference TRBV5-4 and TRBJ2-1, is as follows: ETGVTQSPTHLIKTRGQQVTLRCSSQSGHNTVSWYQQALGQGPQFIFQYYREEENGRGNFPPRFSGLQFPNYSSELNVNALELDDSALYLCASSTGQGGLGEQFFGPGTRLTVL.

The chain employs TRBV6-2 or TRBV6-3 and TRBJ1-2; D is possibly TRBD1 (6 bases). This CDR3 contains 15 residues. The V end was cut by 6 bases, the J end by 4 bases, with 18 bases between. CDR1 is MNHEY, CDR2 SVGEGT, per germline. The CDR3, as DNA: TGTGCCAGCAGCGCCCCGGACAGATCGGCCTATGGCTACACCTTC. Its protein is CASSAPDRSAYGYTF.

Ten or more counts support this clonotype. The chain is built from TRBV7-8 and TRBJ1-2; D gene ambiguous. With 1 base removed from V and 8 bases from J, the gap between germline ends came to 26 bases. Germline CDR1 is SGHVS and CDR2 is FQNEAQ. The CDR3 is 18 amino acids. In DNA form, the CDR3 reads TGTGCCAGCAGCTTAGAGAGTGTGAATTTCGGGGAAGTCGTAGGCTACACCTTC. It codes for CASSLESVNFGEVVGYTF.

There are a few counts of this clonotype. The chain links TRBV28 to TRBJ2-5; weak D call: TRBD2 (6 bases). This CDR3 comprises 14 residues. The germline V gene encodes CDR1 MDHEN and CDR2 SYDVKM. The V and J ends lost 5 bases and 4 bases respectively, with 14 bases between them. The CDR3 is CASSGDSGGETQYF. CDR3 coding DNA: TGTGCCAGCAGTGGGGACTCCGGCGGAGAGACCCAGTACTTC.

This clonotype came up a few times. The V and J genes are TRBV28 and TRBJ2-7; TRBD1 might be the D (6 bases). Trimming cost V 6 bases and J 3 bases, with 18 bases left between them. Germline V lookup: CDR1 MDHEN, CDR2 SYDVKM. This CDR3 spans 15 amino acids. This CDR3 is CASSPASGAHYEQYF. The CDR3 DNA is TGTGCCAGCAGCCCCGCTTCAGGGGCCCACTACGAGCAGTACTTC. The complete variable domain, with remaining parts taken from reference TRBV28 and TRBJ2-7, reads DVKVTQSSRYLVKRTGEKVFLECVQDMDHENMFWYRQDPGLGLRLIYFSYDVKMKEKGDIPEGYSVSREKKERFSLILESASTNQTSMYLCASSPASGAHYEQYFGPGTRLTVT.

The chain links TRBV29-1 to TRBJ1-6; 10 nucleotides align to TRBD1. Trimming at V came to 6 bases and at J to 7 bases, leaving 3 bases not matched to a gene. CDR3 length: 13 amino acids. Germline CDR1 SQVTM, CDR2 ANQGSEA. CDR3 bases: TGCAGCGTGGGGGACAGGGGAAATTCACCCCTCCACTTT. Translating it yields CSVGDRGNSPLHF.

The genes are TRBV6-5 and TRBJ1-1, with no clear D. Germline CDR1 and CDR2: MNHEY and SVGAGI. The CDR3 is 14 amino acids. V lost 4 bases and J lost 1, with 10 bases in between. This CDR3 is CASSSVQKNTEAFF. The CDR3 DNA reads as TGTGCCAGCAGTTCGGTACAGAAGAACACTGAAGCTTTCTTT.

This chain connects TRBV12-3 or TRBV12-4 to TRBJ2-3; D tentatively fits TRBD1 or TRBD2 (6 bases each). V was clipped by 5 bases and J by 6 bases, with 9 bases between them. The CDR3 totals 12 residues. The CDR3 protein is CASSKGGDTQYF. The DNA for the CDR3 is TGTGCCAGCAGTAAAGGGGGGGATACGCAGTATTTT.

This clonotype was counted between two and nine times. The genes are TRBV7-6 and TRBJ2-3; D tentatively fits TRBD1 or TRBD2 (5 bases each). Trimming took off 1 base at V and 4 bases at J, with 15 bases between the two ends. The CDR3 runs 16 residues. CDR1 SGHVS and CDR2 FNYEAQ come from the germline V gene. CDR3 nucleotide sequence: TGTGCCAGCAGCTTAGGGGCTAGCCCACAGGCAGATACGCAGTATTTT. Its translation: CASSLGASPQADTQYF.

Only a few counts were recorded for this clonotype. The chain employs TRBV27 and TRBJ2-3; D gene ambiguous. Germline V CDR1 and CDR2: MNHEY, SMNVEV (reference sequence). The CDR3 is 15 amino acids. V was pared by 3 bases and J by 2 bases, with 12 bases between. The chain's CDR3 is CASSFTEPLTDTQYF. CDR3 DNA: TGTGCCAGCAGTTTTACAGAACCTCTCACAGATACGCAGTATTTT.

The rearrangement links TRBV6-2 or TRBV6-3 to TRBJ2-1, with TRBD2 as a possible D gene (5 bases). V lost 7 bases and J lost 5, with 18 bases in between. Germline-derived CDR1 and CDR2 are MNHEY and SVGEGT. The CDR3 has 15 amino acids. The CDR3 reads CASTNRRREHNEQFF. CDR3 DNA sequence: TGTGCCAGCACCAACCGCCGCCGGGAACACAATGAGCAGTTCTTC.

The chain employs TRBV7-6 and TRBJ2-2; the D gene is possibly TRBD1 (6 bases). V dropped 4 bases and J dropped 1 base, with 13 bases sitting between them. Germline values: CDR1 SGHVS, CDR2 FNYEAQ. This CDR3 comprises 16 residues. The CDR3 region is CASSSRPGQNTGELFF. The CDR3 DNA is TGTGCCAGCAGCTCCCGTCCGGGACAGAACACCGGGGAGCTGTTTTTT.

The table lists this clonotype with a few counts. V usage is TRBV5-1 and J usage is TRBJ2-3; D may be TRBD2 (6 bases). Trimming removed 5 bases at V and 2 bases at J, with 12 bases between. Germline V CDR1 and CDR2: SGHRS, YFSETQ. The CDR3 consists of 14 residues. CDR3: CASRTAGYTDTQYF. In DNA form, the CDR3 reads TGCGCCAGCAGAACCGCGGGATACACAGATACGCAGTATTTT.

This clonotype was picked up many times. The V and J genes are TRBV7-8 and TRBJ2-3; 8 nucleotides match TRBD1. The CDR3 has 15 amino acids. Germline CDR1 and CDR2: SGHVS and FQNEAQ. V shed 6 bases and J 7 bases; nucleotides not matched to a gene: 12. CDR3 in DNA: TGTGCCAGCAGACCTCCCGGGACAGGTCAGAATACGCAGTATTTT. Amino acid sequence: CASRPPGTGQNTQYF.

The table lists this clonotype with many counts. The CDR3 region is CATSAPETGNYGYTF. CDR3 sequence (DNA): TGTGCCACCAGTGCTCCGGAGACAGGGAACTATGGCTACACCTTC. The chain combines TRBV24-1 with TRBJ1-2; 7 nucleotides agree with TRBD1. Germline assignment: CDR1 KGHDR and CDR2 SFDVKD. The CDR3 is 15 amino acids. The junction had 7 bases not matched to a gene; V was cut back by 5 bases and J by 2 bases.

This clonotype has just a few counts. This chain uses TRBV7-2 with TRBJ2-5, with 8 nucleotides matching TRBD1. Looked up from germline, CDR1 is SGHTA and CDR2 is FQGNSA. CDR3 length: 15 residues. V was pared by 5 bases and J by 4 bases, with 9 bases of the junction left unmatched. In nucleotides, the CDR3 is TGTGCCAGCAGCCGACGACAGGGGAATGTAGAGACCCAGTACTTC. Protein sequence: CASSRRQGNVETQYF.

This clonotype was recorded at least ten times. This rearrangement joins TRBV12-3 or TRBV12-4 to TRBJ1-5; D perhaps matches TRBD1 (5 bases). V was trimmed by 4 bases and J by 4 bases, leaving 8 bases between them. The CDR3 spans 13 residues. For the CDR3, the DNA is TGTGCCAGCAGTTGGGGACGGAATCAGCCCCAGCATTTT. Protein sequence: CASSWGRNQPQHF.

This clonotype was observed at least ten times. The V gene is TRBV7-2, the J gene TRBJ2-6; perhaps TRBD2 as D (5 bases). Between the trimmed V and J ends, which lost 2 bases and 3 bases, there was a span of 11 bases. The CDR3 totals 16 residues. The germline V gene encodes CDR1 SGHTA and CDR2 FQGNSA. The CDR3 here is CASSLRTRFGANVLTF. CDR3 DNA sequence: TGTGCCAGCAGCTTAAGAACTAGGTTTGGGGCCAACGTCCTGACTTTC.

Written as DNA, the CDR3 is TGTGCCAGCAGTTCTCTCTCCTACGAGCAGTACGTC. Its translation is CASSSLSYEQYV. This chain uses TRBV6-2 or TRBV6-3 with TRBJ2-7; D remains unclear. The CDR3 sequence is 12 residues long. Germline values: CDR1 MNHEY, CDR2 SVGEGT. The V and J ends lost 4 bases and 0 bases respectively, with 4 bases between them.

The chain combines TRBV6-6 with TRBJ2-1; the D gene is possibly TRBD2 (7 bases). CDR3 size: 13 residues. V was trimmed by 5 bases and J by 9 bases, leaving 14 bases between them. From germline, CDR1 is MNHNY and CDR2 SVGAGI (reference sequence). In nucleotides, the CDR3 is TGTGCCAGCAGTCCCTGGGGGGGCGGTGAGCAGTTCTTC. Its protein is CASSPWGGGEQFF.

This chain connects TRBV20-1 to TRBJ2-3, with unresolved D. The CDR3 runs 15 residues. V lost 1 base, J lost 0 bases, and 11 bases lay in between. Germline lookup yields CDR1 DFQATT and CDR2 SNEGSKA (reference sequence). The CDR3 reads CSARVPSTSTDTQYF. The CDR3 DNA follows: TGCAGTGCTAGAGTACCCAGTACTAGCACAGATACGCAGTATTTT.

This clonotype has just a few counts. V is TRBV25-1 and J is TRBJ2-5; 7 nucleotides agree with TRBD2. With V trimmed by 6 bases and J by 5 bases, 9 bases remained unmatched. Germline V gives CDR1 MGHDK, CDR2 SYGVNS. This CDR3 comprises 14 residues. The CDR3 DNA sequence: TGTGCCAGCAGCTTTGCGGGAGCCGGGGAGACCCAGTACTTC. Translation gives CASSFAGAGETQYF.